The 3 T cell receptor beta chains below were found in one sample sequenced in a study of cytomegalovirus exposure and HLA in healthy donors. With 60 Vbeta and 13 Jbeta primers, the PCR was carried out. The table came from immunoSEQ multiplex PCR; TCRdb's copy has only in-frame clones and leaves some out. The profile covers approximately 150,000 clones, with 78% appearing a single time and less than 7.5% taken by the ten largest. Sequenced material: PBMCs. The receptor set was obtained from a middle-aged woman in good health and CMV-seropositive.

Remarks on this clone: The junction departs from germline at one end; a sequencing error may be responsible. The chain has TRBV29-1 and TRBJ2-1; 10 bases are a match to TRBD1. This CDR3 is built from 14 residues. In germline, CDR1 is SQVTM, CDR2 ANQGSEA. The DNA for the CDR3 is TGCAGCGCTCTTGGACAGGGGGTCCACAATGAGCGGTTCTTC. This codes for CSALGQGVHNERFF.

V is TRBV27 and J is TRBJ2-1, with TRBD2 matching 14 bases. Germline-derived CDR1 and CDR2 are MNHEY and SMNVEV (reference sequence). After removal of 5 bases from V and 7 bases from J, the junction contained 16 bases not matched to a gene. The CDR3 totals 19 residues. Here the CDR3 reads CASSHSGTSGSRRRNEQFF. CDR3 bases: TGTGCCAGCAGTCACTCCGGGACTAGCGGGAGCCGGAGGAGGAATGAGCAGTTCTTC.

The V gene is TRBV5-1, the J gene TRBJ2-5, with 8 bases matching TRBD2. This CDR3 has 14 residues. V was clipped by 5 bases and J by 5 bases; unmatched bases: 8. Germline CDR1 is SGHRS and CDR2 is YFSETQ. CDR3 nucleotide sequence: TGCGCCAGCAGATATAGCGGGGAGAGGGAGACCCAGTACTTC. Translating it yields CASRYSGERETQYF.